The 24 T cell receptor beta chains in this list originate from one sample, sequenced in a study of shared clonotypes between healthy human individuals. CD45RO-negative cells were positively selected for CCR7, leaving out terminally differentiated effector memory CD45RA+ cells. The protocol was immunoSEQ multiplex PCR, while the TCRdb copy is restricted to in-frame clones and leaves out a portion. The sample has about 2.2 million clones, 93% seen once. The source material was naive CD8+ T cells from PBMCs. The receptors come from a man between 18 and 29 years old in good health. Some clones in this sample may be carry-over from other donors' samples.

The chain couples TRBV4-3 to TRBJ2-5, with D tentatively TRBD2 (5 bases). The CDR3 covers 15 residues. The V end was cut by 1 base, the J end by 0 bases, with 9 bases between. Germline CDR1 LGHNA, CDR2 YSLEER. CDR3 amino acids: CASSQVVANQETQYF. CDR3 bases: TGCGCCAGCAGCCAAGTTGTAGCGAACCAAGAGACCCAGTACTTC.

Remarks on this clone: Other nucleotide sequences from this sample produce the same CDR3. The chain has TRBV6-5 and TRBJ1-5; D call uncertain. V lost 2 bases, J lost 7 bases, and 9 bases lay in between. Germline assignment: CDR1 MNHEY and CDR2 SVGAGI. The CDR3 consists of 13 residues. Here the CDR3 DNA reads TGTGCCAGCAGTTACGATGGTGGGCAGCCCCAGCATTTT. Protein sequence: CASSYDGGQPQHF.

CDR3 in DNA: TGTGCCAGCCGCGGGGGCTACAACACTGAAGCTTTCTTT. Amino acids: CASRGGYNTEAFF. This rearrangement joins TRBV6-5 to TRBJ1-1; D is possibly TRBD1 (6 bases). Germline lookup yields CDR1 MNHEY and CDR2 SVGAGI. CDR3 size: 13 residues. V lost 8 bases and J 2 bases, leaving 12 bases between the germline ends.

The chain links TRBV7-9 to TRBJ2-3; D perhaps matches TRBD2 (5 bases). V lost 0 bases to trimming and J lost 0 bases, with 10 bases between them. The germline V gene has CDR1 SEHNR and CDR2 FQNEAQ (reference sequence). The CDR3 runs to 16 residues. The CDR3 spells CASSLATGWSTDTQYF. The CDR3 coding sequence is TGTGCCAGCAGCTTAGCGACGGGGTGGAGCACAGATACGCAGTATTTT.

V gene TRBV7-9 combines with J gene TRBJ2-2; D is ambiguous. V shed 2 bases and J shed 5 bases, with 12 bases lying between them. CDR1 and CDR2 (germline): SEHNR, FQNEAQ (reference sequence). There are 15 residues in the CDR3. The CDR3 sequence: CASSLFLPPTGELFF. The CDR3 DNA is TGTGCCAGCAGCTTATTCCTCCCCCCGACCGGGGAGCTGTTTTTT.

The genes are TRBV7-2 and TRBJ2-1; D unresolved. Germline CDR1 and CDR2: SGHTA and FQGNSA. Trimming cost V 1 base and J 4 bases, with 8 bases left between them. CDR3 length: 14 residues. The CDR3 DNA sequence: TGTGCCAGCAGCTTAGATATCGGATACAATGAGCAGTTCTTC. It codes for CASSLDIGYNEQFF.

This chain connects TRBV7-6 to TRBJ2-7, with D possibly matching TRBD2 (5 bases). Germline CDR1 is SGHVS and CDR2 is FNYEAQ. Deletions cut 5 bases from V and 3 bases from J, with 20 bases between. This CDR3 is 16 amino acids long. DNA of the CDR3: TGTGCCAGCAGCCCCCCCATTACTAGTGTGCGCTACGAGCAGTACTTC. This codes for CASSPPITSVRYEQYF.

This clone came up once. Here the CDR3 DNA reads TGTGCCAGCAGGTCCAGGGATACCTACGAGCAGTACTTC. Translating it yields CASRSRDTYEQYF. The chain has TRBV6-1 and TRBJ2-7; a weak D match, TRBD1 (5 bases). Germline V lookup: CDR1 MNHNS, CDR2 SASEGT. This CDR3 has 13 amino acids. Trimming cost V 6 bases and J 2 bases, with 11 bases left between them.

A note on this clone: This specimen includes other DNA sequences encoding the same CDR3. The chain links TRBV28 to TRBJ1-5; D unresolved. This CDR3 spans 15 amino acids. Germline lookup yields CDR1 MDHEN and CDR2 SYDVKM. V lost 1 base and J 2 bases, leaving 9 bases between the germline ends. CDR3 coding DNA: TGTGCCAGCAGTTTATTCCGCCAGCGCAATCAGCCCCAGCATTTT. This encodes CASSLFRQRNQPQHF.

The chain uses TRBV5-1 and TRBJ1-4; possibly TRBD1 for D (6 bases). Germline loops: CDR1 SGHRS, CDR2 YFSETQ. The germline V and J ends were trimmed by 4 bases and 0 bases, with 16 bases remaining between them. This CDR3 comprises 17 residues. CDR3 bases: TGCGCCAGCAGCATTGGGGGGGCACAGCCAACTAATGAAAAACTGTTTTTT. As protein: CASSIGGAQPTNEKLFF.

This clone was found a few times. The rearrangement uses TRBV19 and TRBJ1-1; 7 bases are a match to TRBD1. Germline V gene sequence: CDR1 LNHDA, CDR2 SQIVND (reference sequence). V shed 3 bases and J 0 bases; nucleotides not matched to a gene: 1. The CDR3 contains 14 residues. DNA of the CDR3: TGTGCCAGTAGTATGGGACAGCTGAACACTGAAGCTTTCTTT. It translates to CASSMGQLNTEAFF.

The rearrangement joins TRBV19 to TRBJ2-1; 10 bases are shared with TRBD2. Germline CDR1 reads LNHDA; CDR2 reads SQIVND (reference sequence). The V and J ends lost 7 bases and 0 bases, in that order; junction bases with no gene match: 6. There are 16 residues in the CDR3. CDR3 protein: CASIGAGGSSYNEQFF. CDR3 DNA sequence: TGTGCCAGTATAGGAGCGGGAGGGAGCTCCTACAATGAGCAGTTCTTC.

The chain has TRBV7-2 and TRBJ2-7, with TRBD2 matching 8 bases. Germline values: CDR1 SGHTA, CDR2 FQGNSA. The CDR3 sequence is 16 residues long. Trimming at V came to 5 bases and at J to 4 bases, leaving 13 bases not matched to a gene. In nucleotides, the CDR3 is TGTGCCAGCAGCCCTCTCTGGATAGCGGGAAAGTACGAGCAGTACTTC. It specifies CASSPLWIAGKYEQYF.

V is TRBV13 and J is TRBJ2-3; 8 nucleotides agree with TRBD2. This CDR3 comprises 15 residues. V dropped 3 bases and J dropped 1; count of bases not matched to a gene: 3. The germline V gene encodes CDR1 PRHDT and CDR2 FYEKMQ (reference sequence). The CDR3 bases are TGTGCCAGCAGCTTCGGGACTAGAGGCACAGATACGCAGTATTTT. As protein: CASSFGTRGTDTQYF.

This sequence joins TRBV5-4 and TRBJ1-2; 7 bases map to TRBD1. Germline V gives CDR1 SGHNT, CDR2 YYREEE (reference sequence). The J segment lost 7 bases and the V segment lost 2 bases, leaving 2 bases of the junction unmatched. There are 12 residues in the CDR3. The CDR3 sequence is CASSFAGGGYTF. CDR3 nucleotide sequence: TGTGCCAGCAGCTTCGCAGGGGGTGGCTACACCTTC.

The rearrangement links TRBV6-5 to TRBJ1-2; D is undetermined. The V end was cut by 2 bases, the J end by 0 bases, with 10 bases between. The CDR3 sequence is 15 residues long. Germline lookup yields CDR1 MNHEY and CDR2 SVGAGI. The CDR3 spells CASSYGTTPNYGYTF. DNA for the CDR3: TGTGCCAGCAGTTACGGTACAACCCCTAACTATGGCTACACCTTC.

This clone was seen just once. The chain couples TRBV5-4 to TRBJ2-5; 8 bases line up with TRBD2. Trimming took 4 bases from V and 4 from J; bases not matched to a gene: 18. This CDR3 contains 18 residues. Germline loops: CDR1 SGHNT, CDR2 YYREEE (reference sequence). This CDR3 reads CASSTNPIPGRGGETQYF. CDR3 nucleotides: TGTGCCAGCAGCACAAACCCCATCCCCGGGAGGGGAGGAGAGACCCAGTACTTC.

The rearrangement joins TRBV30 to TRBJ2-3; D is ambiguous. This CDR3 spans 13 amino acids. V lost 5 bases to trimming and J lost 2 bases, with 11 bases between them. Looked up from germline, CDR1 is GTSNPN and CDR2 is SVGIG (reference sequence). Written as DNA, the CDR3 is TGTGCCTGGGCTACAGAAAACACAGATACGCAGTATTTT. It codes for CAWATENTDTQYF.

This sequence joins TRBV28 and TRBJ1-2, with a tentative D call TRBD1 (5 bases). Trimming removed 5 bases at V and 1 base at J, with 14 bases between. The CDR3 has 15 residues. Per germline, CDR1 MDHEN and CDR2 SYDVKM. The CDR3 DNA reads as TGTGCCAGCAGTCCCCTCCCCGACAGTAACTATGGCTACACCTTC. Amino acid sequence: CASSPLPDSNYGYTF.

The J gene is TRBJ2-1, the V gene TRBV16; no reliable D call. Trimming cost V 4 bases and J 3 bases, with 13 bases left between them. The CDR3 is made up of 15 amino acids. The germline V gene encodes CDR1 KGHSY and CDR2 FQNENV. The CDR3 region has the DNA TGTGCCAGCAGCCCCGACTCCCCCCACTACAATGAGCAGTTCTTC. Residues: CASSPDSPHYNEQFF.

The chain has TRBV14 and TRBJ2-7; 8 nucleotides align to TRBD2. After removal of 2 bases from V and 3 bases from J, the junction contained 3 bases not matched to a gene. This CDR3 is 14 amino acids long. The germline CDR1 and CDR2 sequences are SGHDN and FVKESK. The chain's CDR3 is CASSQLGLDYEQYF. In DNA, the CDR3 is TGTGCCAGCAGCCAATTGGGACTAGACTACGAGCAGTACTTC.

As for this clone: Other DNA sequences in the sample encode the same CDR3. The chain joins TRBV29-1 to TRBJ2-7; tentative D call: TRBD2 (5 bases). The germline V and J ends were trimmed by 3 bases and 0 bases, with 6 bases remaining between them. The CDR3 covers 12 residues. Germline-derived CDR1 and CDR2 are SQVTM and ANQGSEA. This CDR3 is CSVEGSSYEQYF. DNA of the CDR3: TGCAGCGTTGAGGGGAGCTCCTACGAGCAGTACTTC.

This chain connects TRBV6-4 to TRBJ2-1; D gene uncertain. From germline, CDR1 is MRHNA and CDR2 SNTAGT. V was pared by 0 bases and J by 4 bases, with 16 bases between. The CDR3 has 17 amino acids. DNA of the CDR3: TGTGCCAGCAGTGACTCGATGAGCCCGAACCATTACAATGAGCAGTTCTTC. It translates to CASSDSMSPNHYNEQFF.

The chain is built from TRBV2 and TRBJ1-5, with TRBD1 identical over 7 bases. This CDR3 is built from 15 residues. Germline V CDR1 and CDR2: SNHLY, FYNNEI. V lost 6 bases to trimming and J lost 4 bases; unmatched junction nucleotides: 9. CDR3 in amino acids: CASRGIQGRNQPQHF. The DNA of the CDR3 is TGTGCCAGCAGGGGAATACAGGGGCGAAATCAGCCCCAGCATTTT.